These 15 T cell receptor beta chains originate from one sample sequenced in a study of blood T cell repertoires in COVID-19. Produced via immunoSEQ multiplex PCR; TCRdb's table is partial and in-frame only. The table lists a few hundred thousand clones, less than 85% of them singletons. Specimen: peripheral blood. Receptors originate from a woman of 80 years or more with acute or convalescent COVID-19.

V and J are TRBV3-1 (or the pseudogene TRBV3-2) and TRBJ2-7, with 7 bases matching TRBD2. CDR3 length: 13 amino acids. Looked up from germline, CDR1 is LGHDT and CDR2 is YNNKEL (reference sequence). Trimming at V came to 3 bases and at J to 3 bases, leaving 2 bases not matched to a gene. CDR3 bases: TGTGCCAGCAGCCACGGGACTAACTACGAGCAGTACTTC. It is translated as CASSHGTNYEQYF.

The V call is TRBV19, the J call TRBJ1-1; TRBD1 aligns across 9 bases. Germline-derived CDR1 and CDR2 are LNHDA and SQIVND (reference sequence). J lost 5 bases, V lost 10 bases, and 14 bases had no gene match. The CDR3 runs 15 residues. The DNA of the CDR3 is TGTGCCATGGAAACAGGGGGCCTTGATCTGACTGAAGCTTTCTTT. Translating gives CAMETGGLDLTEAFF.

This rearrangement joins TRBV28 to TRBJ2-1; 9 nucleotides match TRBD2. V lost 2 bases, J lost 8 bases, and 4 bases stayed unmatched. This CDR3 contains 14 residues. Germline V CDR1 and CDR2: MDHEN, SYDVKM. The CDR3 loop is CASSLSASGDEQFF. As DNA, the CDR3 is TGTGCCAGCAGTTTAAGTGCTAGCGGGGATGAGCAGTTCTTC. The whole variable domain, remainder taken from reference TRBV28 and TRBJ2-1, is DVKVTQSSRYLVKRTGEKVFLECVQDMDHENMFWYRQDPGLGLRLIYFSYDVKMKEKGDIPEGYSVSREKKERFSLILESASTNQTSMYLCASSLSASGDEQFFGPGTRLTVL.

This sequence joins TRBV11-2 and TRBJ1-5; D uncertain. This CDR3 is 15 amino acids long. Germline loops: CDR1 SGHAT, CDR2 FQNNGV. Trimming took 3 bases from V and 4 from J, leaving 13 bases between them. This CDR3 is CASSFGSGPNQPQHF. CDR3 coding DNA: TGTGCCAGCAGCTTTGGCAGCGGTCCTAATCAGCCCCAGCATTTT.

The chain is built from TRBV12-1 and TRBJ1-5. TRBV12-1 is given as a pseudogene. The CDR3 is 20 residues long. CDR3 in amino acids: CASSLYPGTVQRYSNQPQHF. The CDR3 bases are TGTGCCAGCAGCTTGTATCCCGGGACTGTGCAGCGATATAGCAATCAGCCCCAGCATTTT.

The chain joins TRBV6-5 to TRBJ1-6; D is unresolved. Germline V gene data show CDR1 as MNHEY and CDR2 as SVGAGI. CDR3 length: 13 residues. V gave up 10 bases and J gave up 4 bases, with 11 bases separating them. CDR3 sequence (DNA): TGTGCCATAGTCGGCGGTTATAATTCACCCCTCCACTTT. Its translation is CAIVGGYNSPLHF.

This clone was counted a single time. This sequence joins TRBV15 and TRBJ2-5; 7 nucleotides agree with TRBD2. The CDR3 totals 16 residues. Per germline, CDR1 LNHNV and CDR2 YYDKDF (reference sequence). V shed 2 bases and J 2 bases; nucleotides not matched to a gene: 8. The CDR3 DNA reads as TGTGCCACCAGCAGATTGGGGAGGGTGGAGCAAGAGACCCAGTACTTC. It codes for CATSRLGRVEQETQYF.

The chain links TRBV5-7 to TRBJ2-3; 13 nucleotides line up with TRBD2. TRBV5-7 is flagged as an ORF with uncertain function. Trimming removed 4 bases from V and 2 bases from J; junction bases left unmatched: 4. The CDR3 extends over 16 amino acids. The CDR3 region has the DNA TGTGCCAGCAGCCCCGGACTAGCGGGGGACACAGATACGCAGTATTTT. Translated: CASSPGLAGDTDTQYF.

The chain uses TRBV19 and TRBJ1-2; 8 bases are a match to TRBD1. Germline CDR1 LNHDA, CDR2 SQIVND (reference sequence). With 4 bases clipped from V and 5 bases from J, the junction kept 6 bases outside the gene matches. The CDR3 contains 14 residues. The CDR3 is CASSTRGRTYGYTF. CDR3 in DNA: TGTGCCAGTAGTACCAGGGGGCGGACGTATGGCTACACCTTC.

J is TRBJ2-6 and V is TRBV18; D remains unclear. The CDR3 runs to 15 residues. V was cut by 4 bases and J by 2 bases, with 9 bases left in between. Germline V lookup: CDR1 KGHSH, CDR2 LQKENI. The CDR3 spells CASSLEPAGANVLTF. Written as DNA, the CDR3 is TGTGCCAGCTCACTAGAGCCGGCTGGGGCCAACGTCCTGACTTTC.

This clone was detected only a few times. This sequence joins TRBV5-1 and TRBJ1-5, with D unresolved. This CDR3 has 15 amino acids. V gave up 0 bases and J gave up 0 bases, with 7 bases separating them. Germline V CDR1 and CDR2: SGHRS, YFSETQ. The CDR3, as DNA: TGCGCCAGCAGCTTGGACAGCAATAGCAATCAGCCCCAGCATTTT. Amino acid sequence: CASSLDSNSNQPQHF.

CDR3 residues: CASSLPKGQGVYGYTF. The DNA of the CDR3 is TGTGCCAGCAGTTTACCAAAGGGACAGGGCGTATATGGCTACACCTTC. V gene TRBV28 combines with J gene TRBJ1-2; 9 bases are a match to TRBD1. This CDR3 spans 16 amino acids. Germline CDR1 MDHEN, CDR2 SYDVKM. The V gene end was trimmed by 2 bases and the J gene end by 5 bases; junction bases not matched to a gene: 9.

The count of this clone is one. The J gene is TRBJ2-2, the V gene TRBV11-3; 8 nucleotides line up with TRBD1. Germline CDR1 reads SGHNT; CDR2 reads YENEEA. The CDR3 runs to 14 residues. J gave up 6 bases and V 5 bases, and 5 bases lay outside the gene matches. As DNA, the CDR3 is TGTGCCAGCAGCCAACAACAGGGGGCCGGGGAGCTGTTTTTT. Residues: CASSQQQGAGELFF.

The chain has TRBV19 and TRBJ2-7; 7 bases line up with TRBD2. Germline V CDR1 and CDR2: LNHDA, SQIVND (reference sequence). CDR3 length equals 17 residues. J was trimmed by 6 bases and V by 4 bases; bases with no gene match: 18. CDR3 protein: CASSTEERGYRGIEQYF. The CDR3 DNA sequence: TGTGCCAGTAGTACCGAAGAGCGGGGCTACAGAGGAATCGAGCAGTACTTC.

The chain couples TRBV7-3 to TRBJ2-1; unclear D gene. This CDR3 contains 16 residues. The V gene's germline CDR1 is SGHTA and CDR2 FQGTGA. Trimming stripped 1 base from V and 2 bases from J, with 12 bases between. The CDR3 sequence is CASSLRGHRPYNEQFF. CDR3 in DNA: TGTGCCAGCAGCTTAAGAGGCCATCGACCCTACAATGAGCAGTTCTTC.